This TCR beta chain was identified during a study of control samples from healthy donors and cancer patients. Data came from immunoSEQ multiplex PCR; TCRdb stores just in-frame clones and leaves some out. The table records around 49,000 clones, more than 70% of them present only once. This CDR3 has 16 amino acids. CDR1 SGHVS and CDR2 FQNEAQ come from the germline V gene. J lost 5 bases, V lost 6 bases, and 10 bases had no gene match. Sample: PBMCs. The chain has TRBV7-8 and TRBJ1-6, with 7 bases that match TRBD1. The TCR sequence derives from a man in his forties with colorectal cancer. CDR3 bases: TGTGCCAGCAGACCATCCGGGACAGTCAATAATTCACCCCTCCACTTT. It codes for CASRPSGTVNNSPLHF.